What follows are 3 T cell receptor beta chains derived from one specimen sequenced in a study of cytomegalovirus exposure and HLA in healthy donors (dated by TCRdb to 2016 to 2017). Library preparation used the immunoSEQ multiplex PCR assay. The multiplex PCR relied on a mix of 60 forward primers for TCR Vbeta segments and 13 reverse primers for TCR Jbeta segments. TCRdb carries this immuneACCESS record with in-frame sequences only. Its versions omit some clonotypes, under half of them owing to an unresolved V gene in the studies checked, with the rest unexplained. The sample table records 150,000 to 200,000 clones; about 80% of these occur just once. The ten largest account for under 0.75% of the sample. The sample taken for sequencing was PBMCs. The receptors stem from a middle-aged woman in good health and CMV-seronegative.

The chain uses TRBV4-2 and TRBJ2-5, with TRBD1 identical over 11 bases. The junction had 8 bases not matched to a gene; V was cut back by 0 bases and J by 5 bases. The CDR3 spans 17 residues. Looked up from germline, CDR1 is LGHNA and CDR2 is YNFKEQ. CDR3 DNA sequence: TGTGCCAGCAGCCAAGATTCGCGGACAGGGGGCTCGGAGACCCAGTACTTC. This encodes CASSQDSRTGGSETQYF.

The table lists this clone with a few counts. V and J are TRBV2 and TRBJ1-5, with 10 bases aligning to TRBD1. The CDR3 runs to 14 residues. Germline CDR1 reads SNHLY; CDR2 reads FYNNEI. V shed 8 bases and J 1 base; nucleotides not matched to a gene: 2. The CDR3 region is CASGQGGSNQPQHF. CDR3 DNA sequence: TGTGCCAGCGGACAGGGGGGAAGCAATCAGCCCCAGCATTTT.

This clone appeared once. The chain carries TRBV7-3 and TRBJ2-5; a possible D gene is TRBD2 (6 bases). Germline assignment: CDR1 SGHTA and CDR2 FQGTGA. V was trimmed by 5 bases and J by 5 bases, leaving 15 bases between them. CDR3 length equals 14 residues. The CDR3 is CASSPVEGGETQYF. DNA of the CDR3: TGTGCCAGCAGCCCCGTGGAGGGTGGGGAGACCCAGTACTTC.